A single sample is the source of the 13 T cell receptor beta chains below, sequenced in a study of naive and memory T cell subsets. Two oligonucleotides, mixed equimolar, formed the beta constant-region primer covering TRBC1 and TRBC2. Using its own MiXCR run on the UMI-ligation and nested PCR reads, TCRdb lists one record per CDR3 protein. The sample shows tens of thousands of distinct CDR3 sequences, around 12% of them seen only once. Specimen: central memory CD4+ T cells from blood. The receptors stem from a human donor in good health.

Many counts were recorded for this clonotype. CDR3 sequence reads: CASSQSPSELTYEQYF. In DNA form, the CDR3 reads TGCGCCAGCAGCCAGTCCCCTAGCGAGCTAACCTACGAGCAGTACTTC. V is TRBV4-3 and J is TRBJ2-7; a possible D gene is TRBD2 (6 bases). The germline V and J ends were trimmed by 3 bases and 2 bases, with 17 bases remaining between them. Germline V lookup: CDR1 LGHNA, CDR2 YSLEER. The CDR3 contains 16 residues.

The CDR3 spells CASSSGVGTDTQYF. For the CDR3, the DNA is TGTGCCAGCAGCTCCGGGGTTGGCACAGATACGCAGTATTTT. The genes are TRBV11-2 and TRBJ2-3; TRBD2 might be the D (5 bases). Germline V CDR1 and CDR2: SGHAT, FQNNGV. Between the trimmed V and J ends, which lost 4 bases and 1 base, there was a span of 9 bases. This CDR3 comprises 14 residues.

This clonotype occurred a few times. The chain combines TRBV28 with TRBJ2-7; the D gene is possibly TRBD1 (5 bases). This CDR3 region has 15 residues. Per the germline V gene, CDR1 is MDHEN and CDR2 is SYDVKM. The V end lost 2 bases, the J end lost 0 bases, and 11 bases lay between the germline ends. CDR3 coding DNA: TGTGCCAGCAGTTTAGGGCAGGGCCTCTCCTACGAGCAGTACTTC. It encodes CASSLGQGLSYEQYF. The entire variable domain, with the rest obtained from reference TRBV28 and TRBJ2-7, is as follows: DVKVTQSSRYLVKRTGEKVFLECVQDMDHENMFWYRQDPGLGLRLIYFSYDVKMKEKGDIPEGYSVSREKKERFSLILESASTNQTSMYLCASSLGQGLSYEQYFGPGTRLTVT.

This clonotype was counted a few times. J is TRBJ2-7 and V is TRBV5-5; a possible D gene is TRBD1 (9 bases). CDR3 size: 16 residues. Per germline, CDR1 SGHKS and CDR2 YYEKEE (reference sequence). Deletions cut 4 bases from V and 6 bases from J, with 23 bases between. The CDR3 is CASSPGGWDRETEQYF. DNA for the CDR3: TGTGCCAGCAGCCCGGGGGGGTGGGACAGGGAGACCGAGCAGTACTTC.

V gene TRBV4-1 combines with J gene TRBJ1-1, with 7 bases matching TRBD1. The CDR3 extends over 16 amino acids. Germline CDR1 MGHRA, CDR2 YSYEKL. V was clipped by 4 bases and J by 1 base; unmatched bases: 9. The CDR3 DNA reads TGCGCCAGCAGCCCAGGGGGGGGGAGATGGAACACTGAAGCTTTCTTT. Amino acids: CASSPGGGRWNTEAFF.

This clonotype was picked up many times. The chain joins TRBV20-1 to TRBJ1-5; 7 bases are a match to TRBD1. Germline V gene sequence: CDR1 DFQATT, CDR2 SNEGSKA (reference sequence). The V segment lost 5 bases and the J segment 5 bases; nucleotides outside the gene matches: 6. The CDR3 runs 13 residues. The CDR3 loop is CSAFLTGDQPQHF. CDR3 DNA sequence: TGCAGTGCTTTCCTTACAGGGGATCAGCCCCAGCATTTT.

This clonotype was counted at least ten times. The chain combines TRBV29-1 with TRBJ2-1; unclear D gene. This CDR3 contains 11 residues. The germline CDR1 and CDR2 sequences are SQVTM and ANQGSEA. Trimming took off 8 bases at V and 9 bases at J, with 14 bases between the two ends. The CDR3: CSLQIRVEQFF. CDR3 bases: TGCAGCCTACAGATTCGGGTTGAGCAGTTCTTC.

This clonotype was counted a few times. The chain uses TRBV11-2 and TRBJ2-1, with D possibly TRBD2 on 7 matching bases. The CDR3 spans 16 residues. V was pared by 5 bases and J by 6 bases, with 20 bases between. In germline, CDR1 is SGHAT, CDR2 FQNNGV. This CDR3 is CASSPRGGGSSNEQFF. The CDR3, as DNA: TGTGCCAGCAGCCCCCGGGGAGGGGGGAGTTCCAATGAGCAGTTCTTC.

CDR3 coding DNA: TGTGCCAGCAGCTGGGGGCTGGGGGACTCTGGGGCCAACGTCCTGACTTTC. It codes for CASSWGLGDSGANVLTF. V gene TRBV5-6 combines with J gene TRBJ2-6; possibly TRBD1 for D (6 bases). The CDR3 contains 17 residues. Germline CDR1 is SGHDT and CDR2 is YYEEEE. V gave up 3 bases and J gave up 0 bases, with 13 bases separating them.

The table lists this clonotype with many counts. The rearrangement joins TRBV20-1 to TRBJ1-5, with 9 positions matching TRBD1. The CDR3 consists of 14 residues. Trimming took 6 bases from V and 3 from J; bases not matched to a gene: 6. The germline gives CDR1 DFQATT, CDR2 SNEGSKA (reference sequence). CDR3 in amino acids: CSAKQGADNQPQHF. The CDR3 nucleotides read TGCAGTGCAAAACAGGGGGCAGACAATCAGCCCCAGCATTTT.

Only a few counts were recorded for this clonotype. V usage is TRBV20-1 and J usage is TRBJ2-7; TRBD2 matches 9 bases. The V gene end was trimmed by 4 bases and the J gene end by 3 bases; junction bases not matched to a gene: 7. Germline values: CDR1 DFQATT, CDR2 SNEGSKA (reference sequence). The CDR3 contains 14 residues. The CDR3 sequence is CSANKLAGLYEQYF. The CDR3 nucleotides are TGCAGTGCTAATAAACTAGCGGGTCTCTACGAGCAGTACTTC.

This clonotype has more than one count but fewer than ten. The V and J genes are TRBV28 and TRBJ2-1; TRBD1 agrees at 7 bases. V was clipped by 6 bases and J by 0 bases; unmatched bases: 8. The CDR3 is 16 amino acids. Germline values: CDR1 MDHEN, CDR2 SYDVKM. CDR3 residues: CASRLGGAGSYNEQFF. In nucleotides, the CDR3 is TGTGCCAGCAGGCTAGGGGGCGCGGGCTCCTACAATGAGCAGTTCTTC.

The V and J genes are TRBV19 and TRBJ2-2, with D possibly TRBD1 on 6 matching bases. CDR3 length equals 13 residues. Per germline, CDR1 LNHDA and CDR2 SQIVND (reference sequence). V was trimmed by 6 bases and J by 4 bases, leaving 9 bases between them. CDR3 in amino acids: CASRRQATGELFF. Here the CDR3 DNA reads TGTGCCAGTAGGCGACAGGCCACCGGGGAGCTGTTTTTT.